The rows below give T cell receptor beta chains drawn from one sample of a study of T-cell reconstitution after alpha-beta-depleted transplantation in children. TCRdb re-analysed the PCR reads in MiXCR, keeping a single row per CDR3 protein. The sample has around 250,000 distinct CDR3 sequences; around 25% are singletons. Sequencing used PBMCs, obtained before TCRalphabeta/CD19-depleted stem cell transplant. All receptors come from a girl aged 2 to 10 with Fanconi anemia, due to receive a stem cell transplant. CDR3s include the opening cysteine and the closing phenylalanine or tryptophan. Each record gives: J gene, D gene, V gene, clone size, CDR3 protein, CDR3 DNA. The D gene is left open where the match is weak. For some rows the clone size is stated as once, few or many, or as a class when expanded; others skip it.

j_gene: TRBJ2-3; d_gene: -; v_gene: TRBV28; abundance: -; CDR3aa: CASRGGVDTQYF; CDR3nt: TGTGCCAGCAGGGGTGGTGTAGATACGCAGTATTTT
j_gene: TRBJ2-1; d_gene: TRBD1; v_gene: TRBV29-1; abundance: -; CDR3aa: CSVISGTAEYNEQFF; CDR3nt: TGCAGCGTGATATCCGGGACAGCAGAATACAATGAGCAGTTCTTC
j_gene: TRBJ2-1; d_gene: -; v_gene: TRBV6-1; abundance: -; CDR3aa: CASIYGTQYNEQFF; CDR3nt: TGTGCCAGCATATACGGGACTCAGTACAATGAGCAGTTCTTC
j_gene: TRBJ2-1; d_gene: TRBD2; v_gene: TRBV4-1; abundance: many; CDR3aa: CASSQVGLGYNEQFF; CDR3nt: TGCGCCAGCAGCCAAGTAGGACTAGGCTACAATGAGCAGTTCTTC
j_gene: TRBJ2-1; d_gene: -; v_gene: TRBV4-2; abundance: few; CDR3aa: CASSRHPTGSDYNEQFF; CDR3nt: TGTGCCAGCAGCCGCCACCCCACAGGTTCTGACTACAATGAGCAGTTCTTC
j_gene: TRBJ2-3; d_gene: TRBD2; v_gene: TRBV7-2; abundance: many; CDR3aa: CASSLVAGVPDTQYF; CDR3nt: TGTGCCAGCAGCTTAGTAGCGGGAGTTCCAGATACGCAGTATTTT
j_gene: TRBJ2-7; d_gene: -; v_gene: TRBV29-1; abundance: many; CDR3aa: CSVETALYEQYF; CDR3nt: TGCAGCGTTGAGACAGCCCTCTACGAGCAGTACTTC
j_gene: TRBJ2-5; d_gene: -; v_gene: TRBV10-3; abundance: many; CDR3aa: CAISDSHPESETQYF; CDR3nt: TGTGCCATCAGTGATTCTCACCCGGAGTCGGAGACCCAGTACTTC
j_gene: TRBJ2-5; d_gene: -; v_gene: TRBV5-1; abundance: many; CDR3aa: CASRDQETQYF; CDR3nt: TGCGCCAGCAGGGATCAAGAGACCCAGTACTTC
j_gene: TRBJ1-1; d_gene: TRBD1; v_gene: TRBV7-2; abundance: -; CDR3aa: CASSWTGGTPNTEAFF; CDR3nt: TGTGCCAGCAGCTGGACAGGGGGGACCCCTAACACTGAAGCTTTCTTT
j_gene: TRBJ2-7; d_gene: -; v_gene: TRBV28; abundance: many; CDR3aa: CASSLSQATSSYEQYF; CDR3nt: TGTGCCAGCAGTTTATCCCAGGCCACAAGCTCCTACGAGCAGTACTTC
j_gene: TRBJ2-1; d_gene: -; v_gene: TRBV12-3/TRBV12-4; abundance: many; CDR3aa: CASSFPWAGLNEQFF; CDR3nt: TGTGCCAGCAGTTTTCCATGGGCAGGGTTAAATGAGCAGTTCTTC
j_gene: TRBJ1-5; d_gene: TRBD1; v_gene: TRBV20-1; abundance: -; CDR3aa: CSASSDRVNQPQHF; CDR3nt: TGCAGTGCTAGTTCGGACAGGGTCAATCAGCCCCAGCATTTT
j_gene: TRBJ1-2; d_gene: -; v_gene: TRBV24-1; abundance: many; CDR3aa: CATSDPGYGYTF; CDR3nt: TGTGCCACCAGTGACCCAGGGTATGGCTACACCTTC
j_gene: TRBJ2-6; d_gene: -; v_gene: TRBV6-6; abundance: -; CDR3aa: CASGGAGSHDLTF; CDR3nt: TGTGCCAGCGGAGGGGCAGGTTCTCACGACCTGACTTTC
j_gene: TRBJ2-1; d_gene: TRBD2; v_gene: TRBV20-1; abundance: many; CDR3aa: CSVTTSGLEQFF; CDR3nt: TGCAGTGTCACGACTAGCGGACTTGAGCAGTTCTTC
j_gene: TRBJ2-1; d_gene: TRBD2; v_gene: TRBV20-1; abundance: -; CDR3aa: CSAAKLTSGQHNEQFF; CDR3nt: TGCAGTGCTGCGAAACTGACTAGCGGGCAGCACAATGAGCAGTTCTTC
j_gene: TRBJ2-7; d_gene: TRBD2; v_gene: TRBV7-3; abundance: -; CDR3aa: CASRRSQGLAGEQYF; CDR3nt: TGTGCCAGCAGGCGCTCCCAAGGACTAGCGGGAGAGCAGTACTTC
j_gene: TRBJ2-7; d_gene: TRBD1; v_gene: TRBV2; abundance: once; CDR3aa: CASTAGTGGYEQYF; CDR3nt: TGTGCCAGCACCGCCGGGACAGGGGGCTACGAGCAGTACTTC
j_gene: TRBJ2-4; d_gene: -; v_gene: TRBV23-1; abundance: -; CDR3aa: CASSQRVSKNIQYF; CDR3nt: TGCGCCAGCAGTCAAAGGGTCTCCAAAAACATTCAGTACTTC
j_gene: TRBJ1-2; d_gene: TRBD1; v_gene: TRBV29-1; abundance: many; CDR3aa: CSVDPYRGPYGYTF; CDR3nt: TGCAGCGTCGACCCTTACAGGGGTCCCTATGGCTACACCTTC
j_gene: TRBJ2-6; d_gene: TRBD1; v_gene: TRBV15; abundance: -; CDR3aa: CATSRGQGKGTLSGANVLTF; CDR3nt: TGTGCCACCAGCAGAGGACAGGGGAAAGGGACTCTCTCTGGGGCCAACGTCCTGACTTTC
j_gene: TRBJ2-7; d_gene: -; v_gene: TRBV7-2; abundance: many; CDR3aa: CASSRTAPYEQYF; CDR3nt: TGTGCCAGCAGCCGAACAGCTCCCTACGAGCAGTACTTC
j_gene: TRBJ1-6; d_gene: TRBD1; v_gene: TRBV5-1; abundance: few; CDR3aa: CASSWDRANSPLHF; CDR3nt: TGCGCCAGCAGCTGGGACAGAGCTAATTCACCCCTCCACTTT
j_gene: TRBJ1-2; d_gene: TRBD1; v_gene: TRBV29-1; abundance: -; CDR3aa: CTVGQGYYGYTF; CDR3nt: TGCACCGTGGGACAGGGGTACTATGGCTACACCTTC
j_gene: TRBJ2-7; d_gene: -; v_gene: TRBV10-3; abundance: many; CDR3aa: CATRDPTYEQYF; CDR3nt: TGTGCCACCCGGGACCCAACCTACGAGCAGTACTTC
j_gene: TRBJ2-1; d_gene: TRBD2; v_gene: TRBV12-3/TRBV12-4; abundance: many; CDR3aa: CASSVRAGGLKTGNEQFF; CDR3nt: TGTGCCAGCAGTGTAAGAGCGGGGGGGCTAAAAACTGGCAATGAGCAGTTCTTC
j_gene: TRBJ1-1; d_gene: -; v_gene: TRBV20-1; abundance: -; CDR3aa: CSARPLGQGSAEAFF; CDR3nt: TGCAGTGCTAGACCCCTAGGGCAGGGAAGTGCTGAAGCTTTCTTT
j_gene: TRBJ2-1; d_gene: -; v_gene: TRBV28; abundance: few; CDR3aa: CASSFIRENYNEQFF; CDR3nt: TGTGCCAGCAGTTTTATCCGCGAGAACTACAATGAGCAGTTCTTC
j_gene: TRBJ2-3; d_gene: TRBD2; v_gene: TRBV7-6; abundance: many; CDR3aa: CASSLAGLDSTDTQYF; CDR3nt: TGTGCCAGCAGCTTAGCCGGACTAGACAGCACAGATACGCAGTATTTT
j_gene: TRBJ2-1; d_gene: TRBD2; v_gene: TRBV5-1; abundance: few; CDR3aa: CASSFQRESNEQFF; CDR3nt: TGCGCCAGCAGCTTCCAGCGGGAGAGCAATGAGCAGTTCTTC
j_gene: TRBJ1-2; d_gene: -; v_gene: TRBV20-1; abundance: -; CDR3aa: CSAALNTYYGYTF; CDR3nt: TGCAGTGCCGCATTGAATACCTACTATGGCTACACCTTC
j_gene: TRBJ2-3; d_gene: -; v_gene: TRBV7-9; abundance: -; CDR3aa: CASSLVGELSTDTQYF; CDR3nt: TGTGCCAGCAGCTTAGTCGGCGAGCTAAGCACAGATACGCAGTATTTT
j_gene: TRBJ2-1; d_gene: -; v_gene: TRBV29-1; abundance: many; CDR3aa: CSVRQEYNEQFF; CDR3nt: TGCAGCGTTCGGCAGGAGTACAATGAGCAGTTCTTC
j_gene: TRBJ2-6; d_gene: TRBD1; v_gene: TRBV29-1; abundance: few; CDR3aa: CSVRQGAGANVLTF; CDR3nt: TGCAGCGTTCGACAGGGGGCTGGGGCCAACGTCCTGACTTTC
j_gene: TRBJ2-1; d_gene: TRBD2; v_gene: TRBV20-1; abundance: -; CDR3aa: CSASLTLAGGNEQFF; CDR3nt: TGCAGTGCTTCCCTTACCCTAGCGGGAGGTAATGAGCAGTTCTTC
j_gene: TRBJ1-4; d_gene: -; v_gene: TRBV21-1; abundance: few; CDR3aa: CASSNGAPEGGKEKLFF; CDR3nt: TGTGCCAGCAGCAATGGTGCCCCTGAGGGGGGCAAGGAAAAACTGTTTTTT
j_gene: TRBJ2-7; d_gene: -; v_gene: TRBV29-1; abundance: many; CDR3aa: CSVAAKSSYEQYF; CDR3nt: TGCAGCGTTGCGGCAAAGAGCTCCTACGAGCAGTACTTC
j_gene: TRBJ1-5; d_gene: -; v_gene: TRBV2; abundance: -; CDR3aa: CASSEVGRGGNQPQHF; CDR3nt: TGTGCCAGCAGTGAGGTGGGGCGGGGTGGCAATCAGCCCCAGCATTTT
j_gene: TRBJ1-4; d_gene: TRBD1; v_gene: TRBV20-1; abundance: -; CDR3aa: CSARAPSGTGDSQNEKLFF; CDR3nt: TGCAGTGCTAGAGCCCCCTCCGGGACAGGTGACTCCCAAAATGAAAAACTGTTTTTT
j_gene: TRBJ2-7; d_gene: -; v_gene: TRBV29-1; abundance: -; CDR3aa: CSVEDWGVGEQYF; CDR3nt: TGCAGCGTTGAAGATTGGGGGGTAGGCGAGCAGTACTTC
j_gene: TRBJ2-7; d_gene: TRBD2; v_gene: TRBV4-2; abundance: few; CDR3aa: CASSQEFIGLAPPFEQYF; CDR3nt: TGTGCCAGCAGCCAAGAATTTATAGGACTAGCGCCTCCCTTCGAGCAGTACTTC
j_gene: TRBJ2-1; d_gene: -; v_gene: TRBV19; abundance: -; CDR3aa: CASIGLRYNEQFF; CDR3nt: TGTGCCAGTATCGGTCTTCGGTACAATGAGCAGTTCTTC
j_gene: TRBJ2-7; d_gene: TRBD1; v_gene: TRBV10-3; abundance: many; CDR3aa: CATSLDRLRSIEQYF; CDR3nt: TGTGCCACCTCCCTGGACAGGCTGAGAAGTATCGAGCAGTACTTC
j_gene: TRBJ1-2; d_gene: -; v_gene: TRBV4-2; abundance: -; CDR3aa: CASSQEDTNYGYTF; CDR3nt: TGTGCCAGCAGCCAAGAGGACACTAACTATGGCTACACCTTC
j_gene: TRBJ1-5; d_gene: TRBD1; v_gene: TRBV20-1; abundance: few; CDR3aa: CSARAGGQPQHF; CDR3nt: TGCAGTGCTAGAGCAGGGGGTCAGCCCCAGCATTTT
j_gene: TRBJ1-6; d_gene: -; v_gene: TRBV20-1; abundance: -; CDR3aa: CSAREPGTRSRNSPLHF; CDR3nt: TGCAGTGCTAGAGAACCCGGGACACGCAGCCGAAATTCACCCCTCCACTTT
j_gene: TRBJ2-5; d_gene: -; v_gene: TRBV20-1; abundance: many; CDR3aa: CSARRTAQETQYF; CDR3nt: TGCAGTGCTAGGCGGACTGCCCAAGAGACCCAGTACTTC